These 20 T cell receptor beta chains share one sample of origin, sequenced in a study of T cell repertoires in aging, cancer and after chemotherapy. A mixed TRB-A/B primer pool amplified rearranged TRB by multiplex touch-down PCR. TCRdb analysed the multiplex PCR reads with MiXCR anew, one entry per CDR3 protein. The sample shows 10,000 to 15,000 distinct CDR3 sequences, less than 40% of them seen only once. The template was genomic DNA from peripheral blood, not RNA. Material: blood. The source is a human donor in good health. The donor label of this sample is uncertain.

This CDR3 is CASSYGTADYGYTF. CDR3 in DNA: TGTGCCAGCAGTTACGGGACGGCGGACTATGGCTACACCTTC. The gene calls are TRBV6-6 and TRBJ1-2, with D possibly TRBD1 on 5 matching bases. The CDR3 loop spans 14 amino acids. The V gene's germline CDR1 is MNHNY and CDR2 SVGAGI (reference sequence). V was shortened by 2 bases and J by 3 bases, with 10 bases between the two germline ends.

This clonotype has only a few counts. The chain links TRBV19 to TRBJ1-1; D remains ambiguous. This CDR3 comprises 12 residues. The V gene lost 5 bases and the J gene lost 5 bases, with 9 bases spanning the gap. Germline CDR1 LNHDA, CDR2 SQIVND (reference sequence). For the CDR3, the DNA is TGTGCCAGTAGTGGAGGGAGGACTGAAGCTTTCTTT. Protein sequence: CASSGGRTEAFF.

V gene TRBV28 combines with J gene TRBJ2-1, with 7 positions matching TRBD1. The junction had 10 bases not matched to a gene; V was cut back by 7 bases and J by 7 bases. Germline V gene lookup returns CDR1 MDHEN and CDR2 SYDVKM. This CDR3 region has 14 residues. The DNA of the CDR3 is TGTGCCAGCACGCTGGGACAGCAGGTAAATGAGCAGTTCTTC. Translated: CASTLGQQVNEQFF.

This clonotype is categorized as medium-sized (0.01 to 0.1%). The gene calls are TRBV19 and TRBJ2-4; D is uncertain. Trimming removed 5 bases at V and 6 bases at J, with 17 bases between. The CDR3 is 15 residues long. The germline V gene has CDR1 LNHDA and CDR2 SQIVND (reference sequence). CDR3 sequence (DNA): TGTGCCAGTAGTGAGTCGGGCCCCGCGGTAAACATTCAGTACTTC. This sequence encodes CASSESGPAVNIQYF.

The chain joins TRBV6-5 to TRBJ2-2, with 7 bases lining up with TRBD1. Germline CDR1 is MNHEY and CDR2 is SVGAGI. V shed 10 bases, J shed 6 bases, and the junction held 5 bases outside the gene matches. This CDR3 spans 12 amino acids. CDR3 sequence reads: CATNRGPGELFF. The CDR3 DNA reads as TGTGCCACCAACAGGGGTCCCGGGGAGCTGTTTTTT.

The V call is TRBV12-3 or TRBV12-4, the J call TRBJ2-3, with TRBD2 matching over 10 bases. V dropped 5 bases and J dropped 7; count of bases not matched to a gene: 9. The CDR3 consists of 15 residues. DNA for the CDR3: TGTGCCAGCAGTATGACTAGCGGGTGTCAGAATACGCAGTATTTT. Amino acid sequence: CASSMTSGCQNTQYF.

The CDR3 DNA sequence: TGTGCCACCAGCAGACCCCGAGTTCAAGCGGGTGACTACAATGAGCAGTTCTTC. It translates to CATSRPRVQAGDYNEQFF. The chain recombines TRBV15 with TRBJ2-1, with D possibly matching TRBD2 (6 bases). There are 18 residues in the CDR3. V lost 2 bases and J 3 bases, leaving 20 bases between the germline ends. In germline, CDR1 is LNHNV, CDR2 YYDKDF (reference sequence).

By share, this clonotype ranks as medium-sized. CDR3 residues: CASSPGGQADTQYF. The CDR3 bases are TGTGCCAGCAGCCCGGGGGGGCAGGCAGATACGCAGTATTTT. This rearrangement joins TRBV11-3 to TRBJ2-3; 8 bases are shared with TRBD2. The trim removed 5 bases at V and 4 bases at J, leaving 5 bases unmatched. The CDR3 covers 14 residues. Per germline, CDR1 SGHNT and CDR2 YENEEA.

By sample share, this clonotype is medium-sized (0.01 to 0.1%). J is TRBJ1-5 and V is TRBV15; 7 nucleotides match TRBD1. Germline V gene sequence: CDR1 LNHNV, CDR2 YYDKDF (reference sequence). The CDR3 consists of 14 residues. J lost 6 bases, V lost 4 bases, and 6 bases had no gene match. The chain's CDR3 is CATSNDREAQPQHF. CDR3 sequence (DNA): TGTGCCACCAGCAACGACAGGGAGGCTCAGCCCCAGCATTTT.

The chain combines TRBV19 with TRBJ2-1; D uncertain. This CDR3 comprises 13 residues. Germline V gene data show CDR1 as LNHDA and CDR2 as SQIVND (reference sequence). Trimming stripped 1 base from V and 6 bases from J, with 7 bases between. CDR3: CASSIVWLNEQFF. CDR3 sequence (DNA): TGTGCCAGTAGTATAGTTTGGCTCAATGAGCAGTTCTTC.

In this sample, this clonotype turned up a few times. V gene TRBV19 combines with J gene TRBJ1-1; D is unresolved. The CDR3 has 13 amino acids. V was shortened by 1 base and J by 9 bases, with 12 bases between the two germline ends. Germline-derived CDR1 and CDR2 are LNHDA and SQIVND (reference sequence). The CDR3 DNA reads as TGTGCCAGTAGTATAGTTGGTACGAGGAAAGCTTTCTTT. This sequence encodes CASSIVGTRKAFF.

The chain is built from TRBV19 and TRBJ2-5; maybe TRBD2 (6 bases). There are 16 residues in the CDR3. Trimming removed 7 bases from V and 5 bases from J, with 23 bases in between. CDR1 and CDR2 from the germline V gene are LNHDA and SQIVND (reference sequence). DNA for the CDR3: TGTGCCAGTACCACCGTCGCAGTGGGGGGATATGAGACCCAGTACTTC. Protein: CASTTVAVGGYETQYF.

The chain couples TRBV6-5 to TRBJ1-2; 7 bases are a match to TRBD1. V was pared by 6 bases and J by 9 bases, with 16 bases of the junction left unmatched. In germline, CDR1 is MNHEY, CDR2 SVGAGI. The CDR3 sequence is 15 residues long. The CDR3 DNA reads TGTGCCAGCAGCCTAGCTAGGGGGCGGCTGGGTAGCTACACCTTC. Translating gives CASSLARGRLGSYTF.

This clonotype appeared a few times. This sequence joins TRBV12-3 or TRBV12-4 and TRBJ2-7; D is possibly TRBD2 (5 bases). This CDR3 has 13 amino acids. V lost 2 bases to trimming and J lost 5 bases, with 10 bases between them. In nucleotides, the CDR3 is TGTGCCAGCAGTTTAACGGACTTCCACGAGCAGTACTTC. Protein: CASSLTDFHEQYF.

A few counts support this clonotype. The chain combines TRBV19 with TRBJ1-5, with 7 nucleotides matching TRBD1. Germline CDR1 reads LNHDA; CDR2 reads SQIVND (reference sequence). After removal of 0 bases from V and 9 bases from J, the junction contained 2 bases not matched to a gene. The CDR3 extends over 13 amino acids. CDR3 sequence (DNA): TGTGCCAGTAGTATAGATTGGACAGGGCCCCAGCATTTT. Protein sequence: CASSIDWTGPQHF.

CDR3 nucleotides: TGTGCCAGCAGCATCATCGGAGGGACTAACGAGCAGTACTTC. Its translation: CASSIIGGTNEQYF. V and J are TRBV6-6 and TRBJ2-7; 7 bases match TRBD2. Germline loops: CDR1 MNHNY, CDR2 SVGAGI (reference sequence). This CDR3 is built from 14 residues. The J segment lost 5 bases and the V segment lost 6 bases, leaving 10 bases of the junction unmatched.

This clonotype is labeled medium-sized. The J gene is TRBJ2-3, the V gene TRBV5-4; D gene unclear. Germline-derived CDR1 and CDR2 are SGHNT and YYREEE (reference sequence). V lost 4 bases to trimming and J lost 6 bases, with 12 bases between them. The CDR3 is 13 residues long. The CDR3 nucleotides are TGTGCCAGCAGCCAGGACCGGACGGATACGCAGTATTTT. Its protein is CASSQDRTDTQYF.

The gene calls are TRBV12-3 or TRBV12-4 and TRBJ1-2, with TRBD1 matching over 7 bases. The V segment lost 6 bases and the J segment 8 bases; nucleotides outside the gene matches: 9. The CDR3 length is 13 residues. The CDR3 nucleotides read TGTGCCAGCAGCCGCCGGGACAGAAGAGGCTACACCTTC. This translates into CASSRRDRRGYTF.

In its sample, this clonotype was seen a few times. This chain uses TRBV19 with TRBJ2-3; TRBD1 or TRBD2 may be the D gene (6 bases each). CDR1 is LNHDA, CDR2 SQIVND, per germline (reference sequence). Trimming pared 9 bases from V and 5 bases from J, leaving 18 bases between. The CDR3 covers 14 residues. This CDR3 is CASNLGGRVDTQYF. CDR3 nucleotide sequence: TGTGCCAGCAACTTAGGGGGGCGGGTAGATACGCAGTATTTT.

This chain connects TRBV19 to TRBJ2-6; D may be TRBD2 (6 bases). Trimming stripped 1 base from V and 4 bases from J, with 17 bases between. The CDR3 has 18 amino acids. Germline loops: CDR1 LNHDA, CDR2 SQIVND (reference sequence). DNA of the CDR3: TGTGCCAGTAGTATAGGCGGGGCAGGGCTCCCCGGGGCCAACGTCCTGACTTTC. Its translation: CASSIGGAGLPGANVLTF.